A single sample is the source of the 9 T cell receptor beta chains below, sequenced in a study of blood T cell repertoires in COVID-19. The assay was immunoSEQ multiplex PCR, and TCRdb's table has in-frame clones only and misses some. This sample yields about 81,000 clones, of which 91% are seen a single time; under 2% belongs to the top ten. The sequenced sample was peripheral blood. The receptors derive from a woman in her forties or fifties in a cohort sampled during active COVID-19.

The chain joins TRBV28 to TRBJ2-1; D is uncertain. V was cut by 4 bases and J by 5 bases, with 9 bases left in between. CDR3 length: 13 amino acids. Germline CDR1 is MDHEN and CDR2 is SYDVKM. The CDR3 region is CASSSVGDNEQFF. DNA of the CDR3: TGTGCCAGCAGTTCGGTCGGAGACAATGAGCAGTTCTTC.

The chain is built from TRBV27 and TRBJ2-7; 8 bases agree with TRBD1. J gave up 1 base and V 6 bases, and 5 bases lay outside the gene matches. This CDR3 is built from 14 residues. Germline V gene data show CDR1 as MNHEY and CDR2 as SMNVEV (reference sequence). In DNA, the CDR3 is TGTGCCAGCAGCCGGGGACAGGCGTCCTACGAGCAGTACTTC. The encoded protein is CASSRGQASYEQYF.

This clone was recorded once. The V gene is TRBV29-1, the J gene TRBJ1-2; tentative D call: TRBD1 (5 bases). V lost 3 bases, J lost 8 bases, and 10 bases lay in between. This CDR3 has 11 residues. Germline V gives CDR1 SQVTM, CDR2 ANQGSEA. The CDR3 sequence is CSVDQGIGYTF. DNA of the CDR3: TGCAGCGTTGATCAGGGAATCGGCTACACCTTC.

This clone was counted only a few times. V is TRBV2 and J is TRBJ1-5; D is perhaps TRBD1 (5 bases). Germline lookup yields CDR1 SNHLY and CDR2 FYNNEI. The length of the CDR3 is 15 residues. The ends were cut back, 8 bases at V and 0 bases at J, with 14 bases in the middle. In nucleotides, the CDR3 is TGTGCCAGCGGGCAGGGCCCGGCTAGCAATCAGCCCCAGCATTTT. This sequence encodes CASGQGPASNQPQHF.

This chain links TRBV5-8 with TRBJ2-3; 10 bases line up with TRBD1. Germline CDR1 is SGHTS and CDR2 is YDEGEE. The CDR3 has 17 residues. With 0 bases clipped from V and 2 bases from J, the junction kept 6 bases outside the gene matches. In DNA, the CDR3 is TGTGCCAGCAGCTTGGGGCTGGACAGGGGGTACACAGATACGCAGTATTTT. The encoded protein is CASSLGLDRGYTDTQYF.

The V gene is TRBV5-1, the J gene TRBJ2-3, with TRBD1 as a possible D gene (6 bases). The germline gives CDR1 SGHRS, CDR2 YFSETQ. Trimming left V 4 bases short and J 1 base short, with 19 bases between. This CDR3 has 17 residues. The CDR3: CASSLGTPSRGTDTQYF. Here the CDR3 DNA reads TGCGCCAGCAGCCTAGGGACACCTTCTCGAGGCACAGATACGCAGTATTTT.

This chain joins TRBV11-2 and TRBJ2-7, with 9 bases identical to TRBD2. The germline CDR1 and CDR2 sequences are SGHAT and FQNNGV. This CDR3 is built from 20 residues. Unmatched junction bases numbered 18, after V lost 0 bases and J lost 3 bases. The CDR3 loop reads CASSLDVLAGPSARYYEQYF. In DNA, the CDR3 is TGTGCCAGCAGCTTAGATGTCCTAGCGGGGCCATCAGCCCGGTACTACGAGCAGTACTTC. Together with reference TRBV11-2 and TRBJ2-7, the CDR3 gives the full variable domain: EAGVAQSPRYKIIEKRQSVAFWCNPISGHATLYWYQQILGQGPKLLIQFQNNGVVDDSQLPKDRFSAERLKGVDSTLKIQPAKLEDSAVYLCASSLDVLAGPSARYYEQYFGPGTRLTVT.

The table lists this clone with a few counts. The V and J genes are TRBV19 and TRBJ2-7; no clear D gene. Trimming left V 4 bases short and J 0 bases short, with 10 bases between. In germline, CDR1 is LNHDA, CDR2 SQIVND (reference sequence). This CDR3 is built from 14 residues. As DNA, the CDR3 is TGTGCCAGTAGTACACGGTCGAGCTCCTACGAGCAGTACTTC. It codes for CASSTRSSSYEQYF.

In this sample, this clone turned up a few times. The chain combines TRBV28 with TRBJ1-6, with 7 positions matching TRBD1. Losses at the gene ends were 6 bases for V and 4 bases for J; bases not matched to a gene: 12. This CDR3 has 17 amino acids. Germline V gene data show CDR1 as MDHEN and CDR2 as SYDVKM. CDR3 sequence (DNA): TGTGCCAGCAGAGATCCGACAGGGACAGTTTATAATTCACCCCTCCACTTT. It is translated as CASRDPTGTVYNSPLHF.